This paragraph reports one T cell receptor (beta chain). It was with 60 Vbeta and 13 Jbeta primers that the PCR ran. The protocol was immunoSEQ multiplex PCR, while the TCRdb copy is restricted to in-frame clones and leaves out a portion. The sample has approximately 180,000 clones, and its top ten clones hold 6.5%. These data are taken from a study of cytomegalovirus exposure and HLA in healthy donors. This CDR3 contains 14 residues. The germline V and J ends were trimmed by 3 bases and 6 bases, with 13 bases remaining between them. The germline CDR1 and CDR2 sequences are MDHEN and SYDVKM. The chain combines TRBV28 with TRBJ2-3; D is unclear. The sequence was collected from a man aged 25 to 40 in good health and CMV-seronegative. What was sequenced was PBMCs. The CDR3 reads CASSFGLYEDTQYF. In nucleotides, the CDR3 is TGTGCCAGCAGTTTTGGTCTATATGAGGATACGCAGTATTTT.